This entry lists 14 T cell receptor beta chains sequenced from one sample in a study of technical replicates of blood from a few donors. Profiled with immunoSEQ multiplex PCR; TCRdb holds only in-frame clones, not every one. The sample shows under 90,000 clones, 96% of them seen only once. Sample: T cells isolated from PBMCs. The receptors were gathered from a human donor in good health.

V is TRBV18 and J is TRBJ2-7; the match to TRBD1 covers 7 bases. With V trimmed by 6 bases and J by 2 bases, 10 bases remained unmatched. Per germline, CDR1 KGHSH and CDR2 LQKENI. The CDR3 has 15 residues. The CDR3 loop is CASSETGTVAYEQYF. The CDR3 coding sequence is TGTGCCAGCTCGGAGACAGGGACGGTGGCCTACGAGCAGTACTTC.

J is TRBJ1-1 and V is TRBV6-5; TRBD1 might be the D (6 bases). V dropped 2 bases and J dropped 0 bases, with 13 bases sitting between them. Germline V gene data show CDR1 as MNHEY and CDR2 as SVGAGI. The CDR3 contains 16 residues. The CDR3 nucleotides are TGTGCCAGCAGTTACATACAGGGTGGGATGAACACTGAAGCTTTCTTT. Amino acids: CASSYIQGGMNTEAFF.

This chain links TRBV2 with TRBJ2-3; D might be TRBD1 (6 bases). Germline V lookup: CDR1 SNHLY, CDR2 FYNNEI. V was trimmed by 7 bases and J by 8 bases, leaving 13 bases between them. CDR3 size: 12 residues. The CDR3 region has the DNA TGTGCCAGCACTCAGGGGTTGGGTACGCAGTATTTT. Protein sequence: CASTQGLGTQYF.

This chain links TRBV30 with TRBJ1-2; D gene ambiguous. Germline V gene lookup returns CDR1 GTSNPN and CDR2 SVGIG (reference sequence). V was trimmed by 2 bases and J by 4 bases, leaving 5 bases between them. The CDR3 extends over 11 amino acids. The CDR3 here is CAWSYLYGYTF. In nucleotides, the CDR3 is TGTGCCTGGAGTTATCTCTATGGCTACACCTTC.

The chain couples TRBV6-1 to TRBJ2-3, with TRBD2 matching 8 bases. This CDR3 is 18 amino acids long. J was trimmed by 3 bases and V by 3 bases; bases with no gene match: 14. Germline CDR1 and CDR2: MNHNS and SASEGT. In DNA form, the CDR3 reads TGTGCCAGCAGTGATAACGGGGGACTAGGTCACCTAACAGATACGCAGTATTTT. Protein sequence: CASSDNGGLGHLTDTQYF.

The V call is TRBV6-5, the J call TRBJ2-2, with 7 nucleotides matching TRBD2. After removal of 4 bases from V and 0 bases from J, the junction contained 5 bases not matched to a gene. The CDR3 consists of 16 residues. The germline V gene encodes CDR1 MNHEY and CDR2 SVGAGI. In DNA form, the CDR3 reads TGTGCCAGCAGTTCCCCGACTAGCCCGAACACCGGGGAGCTGTTTTTT. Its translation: CASSSPTSPNTGELFF.

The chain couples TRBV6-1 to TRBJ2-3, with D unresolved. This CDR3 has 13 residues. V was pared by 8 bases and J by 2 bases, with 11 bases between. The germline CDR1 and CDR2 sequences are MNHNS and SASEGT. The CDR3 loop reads CASWPLNTDTQYF. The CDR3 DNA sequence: TGTGCCAGCTGGCCTCTGAACACAGATACGCAGTATTTT.

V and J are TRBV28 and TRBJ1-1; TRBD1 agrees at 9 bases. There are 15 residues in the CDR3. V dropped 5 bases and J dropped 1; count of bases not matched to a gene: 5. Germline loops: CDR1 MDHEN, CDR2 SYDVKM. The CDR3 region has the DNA TGTGCCAGCAGTATACAGGGGGCTACGAACACTGAAGCTTTCTTT. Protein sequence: CASSIQGATNTEAFF.

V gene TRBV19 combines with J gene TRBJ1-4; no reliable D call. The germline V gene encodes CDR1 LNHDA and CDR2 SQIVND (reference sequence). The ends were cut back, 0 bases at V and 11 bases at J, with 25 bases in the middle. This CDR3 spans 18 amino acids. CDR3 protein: CASSIDPPETPLSGKLFF. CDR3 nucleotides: TGTGCCAGTAGTATAGATCCCCCCGAGACACCCTTATCGGGGAAACTGTTTTTT. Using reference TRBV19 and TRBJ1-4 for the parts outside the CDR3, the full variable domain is DGGITQSPKYLFRKEGQNVTLSCEQNLNHDAMYWYRQDPGQGLRLIYYSQIVNDFQKGDIAEGYSVSREKKESFPLTVTSAQKNPTAFYLCASSIDPPETPLSGKLFFGSGTQLSVL.

Written as DNA, the CDR3 is TGTGCCAGTACTACCACCGCTAATGGCTACACCTTC. It is translated as CASTTTANGYTF. V is TRBV19 and J is TRBJ1-2; no clear D. Germline CDR1 and CDR2: LNHDA and SQIVND (reference sequence). Trimming removed 7 bases at V and 6 bases at J, with 12 bases between. The CDR3 runs 12 residues. Supplemented by reference TRBV19 and TRBJ1-2, the full variable domain reads DGGITQSPKYLFRKEGQNVTLSCEQNLNHDAMYWYRQDPGQGLRLIYYSQIVNDFQKGDIAEGYSVSREKKESFPLTVTSAQKNPTAFYLCASTTTANGYTFGSGTRLTVV.

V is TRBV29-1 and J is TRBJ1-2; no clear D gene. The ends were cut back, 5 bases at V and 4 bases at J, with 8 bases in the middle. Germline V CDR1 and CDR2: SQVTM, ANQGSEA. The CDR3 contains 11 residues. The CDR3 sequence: CSVFGGYGYTF. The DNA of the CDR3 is TGCAGCGTTTTCGGTGGCTATGGCTACACCTTC.

CDR3 coding DNA: TGCGCCAGCAGCTTGGATATGTCAGGCCATCAGCCCCAGCATTTT. Amino acids: CASSLDMSGHQPQHF. This chain joins TRBV5-1 and TRBJ1-5; the D is unclear. The germline V and J ends were trimmed by 0 bases and 5 bases, with 12 bases remaining between them. The CDR3 is 15 amino acids. Germline values: CDR1 SGHRS, CDR2 YFSETQ.

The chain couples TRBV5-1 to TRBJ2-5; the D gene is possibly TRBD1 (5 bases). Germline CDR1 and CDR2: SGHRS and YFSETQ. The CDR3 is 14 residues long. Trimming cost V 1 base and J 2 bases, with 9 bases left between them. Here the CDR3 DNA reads TGCGCCAGCAGCTTGTTTCCAGGGCAAGAGACCCAGTACTTC. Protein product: CASSLFPGQETQYF.

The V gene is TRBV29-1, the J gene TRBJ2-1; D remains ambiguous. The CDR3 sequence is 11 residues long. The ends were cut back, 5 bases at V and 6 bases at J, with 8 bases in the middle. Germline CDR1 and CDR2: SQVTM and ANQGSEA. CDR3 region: CSVNNRNEQFF. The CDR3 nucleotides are TGCAGCGTTAACAATCGCAATGAGCAGTTCTTC.